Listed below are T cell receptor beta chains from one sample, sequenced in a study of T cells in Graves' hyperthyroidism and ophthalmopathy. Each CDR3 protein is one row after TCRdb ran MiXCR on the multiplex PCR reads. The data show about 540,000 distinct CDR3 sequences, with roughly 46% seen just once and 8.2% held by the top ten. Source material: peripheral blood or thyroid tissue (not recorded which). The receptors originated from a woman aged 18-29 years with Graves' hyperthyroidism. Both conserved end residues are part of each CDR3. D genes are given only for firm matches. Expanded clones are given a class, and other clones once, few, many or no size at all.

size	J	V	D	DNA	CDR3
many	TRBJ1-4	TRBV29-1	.	TGCAGCGTTGAAGTGGTGACAGCAACTAATGAAAAACTGTTTTTT	CSVEVVTATNEKLFF
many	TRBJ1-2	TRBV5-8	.	TGTGCCAGCAGCTTGAGCCCCAACTATGGCTACACCTTC	CASSLSPNYGYTF
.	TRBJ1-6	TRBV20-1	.	TGCAGTGCTAGGGTCCGATACGCCTCCTATAATTCACCCCTCCACTTT	CSARVRYASYNSPLHF
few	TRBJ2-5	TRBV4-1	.	TGCGCCAGCAGCCAGCAGTTCCAAGAGACCCAGTACTTC	CASSQQFQETQYF
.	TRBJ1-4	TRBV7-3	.	TGTGCCAGCAGCTTAATGCTAGGTTTT	CASSLMLGF
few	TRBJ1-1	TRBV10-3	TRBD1	TGTGCCAGCAGCCAAGCCGAGACAGGGGCCACTGAAGCTTTCTTT	CASSQAETGATEAFF
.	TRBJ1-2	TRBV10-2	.	TGCGCCAGCAGCCAAGATCAGGGAGTTGTAGCTCACTATGGCTACACCTTC	CASSQDQGVVAHYGYTF
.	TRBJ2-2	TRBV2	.	TGTGCCAGCAGTGATGTTGACACCGGGGAGCTGTTTTTT	CASSDVDTGELFF
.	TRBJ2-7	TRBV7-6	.	TGTGCCAGCAGCTTGGGGTGGGGTACACCAGCCGAGCAGTACTTC	CASSLGWGTPAEQYF
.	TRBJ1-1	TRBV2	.	TGTGCCAGCGACTGGTCCCGGAAGGACGGTGAAGCTTTCTTT	CASDWSRKDGEAFF
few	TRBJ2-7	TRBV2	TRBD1	TGTGCCAGCAGTGATGCCACCTCCCGGGACAGGGGCTACGAGCAGTACTTC	CASSDATSRDRGYEQYF
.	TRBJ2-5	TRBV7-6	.	TGTGCCAGCAGTTTTCCCCCCGAGAATAGAGAAGAGACCCAGTACTTC	CASSFPPENREETQYF
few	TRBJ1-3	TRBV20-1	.	TGCAGTGCTAGAGGTGTCTTCTCTGGAAACACCATATATTTT	CSARGVFSGNTIYF
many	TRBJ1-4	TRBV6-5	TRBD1	TGTGCCAGCAGTTACTCGGTCGGGACAGGGGATGAAAAACTGTTTTTT	CASSYSVGTGDEKLFF
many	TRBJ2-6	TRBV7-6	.	TGTGCCAGCAGCTCCCTACCAGGCTCTGGGGCCAACGTCCTGACTTTC	CASSSLPGSGANVLTF
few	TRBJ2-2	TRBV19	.	TGTGCCACCCACGGAGGAACTTATCGGACCGGGGAGCTGTTTTTT	CATHGGTYRTGELFF
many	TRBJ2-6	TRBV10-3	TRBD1	TGTGCCATCAGTGACCGGGACAGGGCTGACTCTGGGGCCAACGTCCTGACTTTC	CAISDRDRADSGANVLTF
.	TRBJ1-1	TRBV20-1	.	TGCAGACACTACGGACCTCATGTCGCTGAAGCTTTCTTT	CRHYGPHVAEAFF
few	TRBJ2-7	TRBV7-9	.	TGTGCCAGCAGCAAGGGGTCCTACGAGCAGTACTTC	CASSKGSYEQYF
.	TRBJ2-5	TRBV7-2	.	TGTGCCAGCAGCTTAGCGTGGGACCAACCAGGGACCCAGTACTTC	CASSLAWDQPGTQYF
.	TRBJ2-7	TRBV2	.	TGTGCCAGCAACGGCGGGATCACCTACGAGCAGTACTTC	CASNGGITYEQYF
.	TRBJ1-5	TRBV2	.	TGTGCCAGCAGTGGTTTGGCGTCCGACTCCTGGCCCCAGCATTTT	CASSGLASDSWPQHF
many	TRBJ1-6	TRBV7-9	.	TGTGCCAGCAGCTACGGGACAACAGATTCACCCCTCCACTTT	CASSYGTTDSPLHF
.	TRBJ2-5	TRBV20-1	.	TGCAGTGCTAGGGTCCCAGGGAGCCCCCACCAAGAGACCCAGTACTTC	CSARVPGSPHQETQYF
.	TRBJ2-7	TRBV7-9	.	TGTGCCAGCAGCCATCACCCGGACAGCTACGAGCAGTACTTC	CASSHHPDSYEQYF
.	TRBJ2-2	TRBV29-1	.	TGCAGCGTTGAACGCCGGGGGTACACCGGGGAGCTGTTTTTT	CSVERRGYTGELFF
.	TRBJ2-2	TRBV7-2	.	TGTGCCAGCAGCTCTGACCACAGAAGCTCGAACACCGGGGAGCTGTTTTTT	CASSSDHRSSNTGELFF
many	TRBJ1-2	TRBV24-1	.	TGTGCCACCAGTGATCGTACAGGGTCTGACACTAACTATGGCTACACCTTC	CATSDRTGSDTNYGYTF
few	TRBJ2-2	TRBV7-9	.	TGTGCCAGCAGCCCCAGCGGGCAGGGCGGGGAGCTGTTTTTT	CASSPSGQGGELFF
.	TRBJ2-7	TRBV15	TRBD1	TGTGCCACCAGCAGAGCCGCCGGGACAGGGGATGACGAGCAGTACTTC	CATSRAAGTGDDEQYF
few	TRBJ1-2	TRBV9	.	TGTGCCAGCAGCCAGAGGGGGACGGGGAGCTATGGCTACACCTTC	CASSQRGTGSYGYTF
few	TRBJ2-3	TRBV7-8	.	TGTGCCAGCAGCTTAGTGCCGGCAGGAGTAGATACGCAGTATTTT	CASSLVPAGVDTQYF
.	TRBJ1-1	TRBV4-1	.	TGCGCCAGCAGCCAGGGACTTGGGACCGGCACTGAAGCTTTCTTT	CASSQGLGTGTEAFF
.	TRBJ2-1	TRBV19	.	TGTGCGGACGGCACCTACAATGAGCAGTTCTTC	CADGTYNEQFF
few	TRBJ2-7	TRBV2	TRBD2	TGTGCCAGCACCCAGAGACTAGCGAATACCTACGAGCAGTACTTC	CASTQRLANTYEQYF
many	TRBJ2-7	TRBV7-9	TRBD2	TGTGCCAGCAGCTTTGCGGGGGGCTCCTACGAGCAGTACTTC	CASSFAGGSYEQYF
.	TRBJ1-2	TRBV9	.	TGTGCCAGCAGCTCCCAAACAGCAAACTATGGCTACACCTTC	CASSSQTANYGYTF
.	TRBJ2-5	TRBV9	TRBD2	TGTGCCAGCAGCGTCGAGGGAGGGGCTCTGGAGACCCAGTACTTC	CASSVEGGALETQYF